This T cell receptor beta chain originates from a study of T cells in Graves' hyperthyroidism and ophthalmopathy. Overall study context: The authors collected peripheral blood at initial diagnosis, before any treatment. Study-level results: Most thyroid clonotypes expanded above 0.001 were also detected in blood.

This clonotype was counted at least ten times. The antigen is undetermined. Amplification targeted TCR beta CDR3 regions from RNA transcripts. The HTBI primer set was used in a first-round RT-PCR of the TCR CDR3. TCRdb called the multiplex PCR reads again in MiXCR, with one record for every CDR3 protein. Of approximately 350,000 distinct CDR3 sequences in the sample, roughly 15% are singletons; the top ten hold under 25%. Ophthalmopathy patients had moderate-to-severe active disease, CAS ≥3, NOSPECS ≥4, and disease duration under 3 months. V was pared by 2 bases and J by 2 bases, with 8 bases between. CDR3 length: 14 residues. Germline V gene data show CDR1 as SGHRS and CDR2 as YFSETQ.

This receptor was identified in a woman aged 60-75 years with Graves' ophthalmopathy. Material for sequencing was blood. This chain uses TRBV5-1 with TRBJ2-1; D unclear. CDR3 bases: TGCGCCAGCAGCTTAGGAGTAGCCTACAATGAGCAGTTCTTC. Protein sequence: CASSLGVAYNEQFF. Together with reference TRBV5-1 and TRBJ2-1, the CDR3 gives the full variable domain: KAGVTQTPRYLIKTRGQQVTLSCSPISGHRSVSWYQQTPGQGLQFLFEYFSETQRNKGNFPGRFSGRQFSNSRSEMNVSTLELGDSALYLCASSLGVAYNEQFFGPGTRLTVL.